Below, 16 T cell receptor beta chains from the same sample are listed, as sequenced in a study of cytomegalovirus exposure and HLA in healthy donors. It was with 60 Vbeta and 13 Jbeta primers that the PCR ran. This table comes from immunoSEQ multiplex PCR, and its TCRdb copy is limited to in-frame clones, with some not included. This table has some 190,000 clones, approximately 82% appearing once. Input material: PBMCs. These receptors were collected from a man aged 35-49 years in good health and CMV-seropositive.

Only one count was recorded for this clone. The J gene is TRBJ1-5, the V gene TRBV14, with TRBD1 matching over 8 bases. Looked up from germline, CDR1 is SGHDN and CDR2 is FVKESK. CDR3 length: 14 residues. The trim removed 3 bases at V and 4 bases at J, leaving 2 bases unmatched. The CDR3 DNA reads TGTGCCAGCAGCCACACAGGGGGGAATCAGCCCCAGCATTTT. Its protein is CASSHTGGNQPQHF.

The gene calls are TRBV4-3 and TRBJ2-5; tentatively, D is TRBD1 (5 bases). CDR3 length: 12 residues. CDR1 and CDR2 from the germline V gene are LGHNA and YSLEER. V lost 6 bases, J lost 4 bases, and 9 bases lay in between. The CDR3 coding sequence is TGCGCCAGCAGTGACAGAGGAGAGACCCAGTACTTC. Its translation is CASSDRGETQYF.

This clone was seen a handful of times. The CDR3 here is CASSLGQTNTDTQYF. Written as DNA, the CDR3 is TGTGCCAGCAGCTTAGGCCAGACAAACACAGATACGCAGTATTTT. The rearrangement uses TRBV11-3 and TRBJ2-3, with D hard to call. Germline V lookup: CDR1 SGHNT, CDR2 YENEEA. The CDR3 is 15 residues long. V was trimmed by 1 base and J by 2 bases, leaving 10 bases between them.

V gene TRBV4-1 combines with J gene TRBJ1-3, with D perhaps TRBD1 (6 bases). The CDR3 sequence is 15 residues long. V was cut by 4 bases and J by 0 bases, with 10 bases left in between. Germline loops: CDR1 MGHRA, CDR2 YSYEKL. This CDR3 reads CASSPGQISGNTIYF. The CDR3 bases are TGCGCCAGCAGCCCGGGACAAATCTCTGGAAACACCATATATTTT.

The chain employs TRBV27 and TRBJ2-1, with a possible D match to TRBD2 (6 bases). V lost 6 bases and J lost 2, with 14 bases in between. CDR3 length: 15 amino acids. Per germline, CDR1 MNHEY and CDR2 SMNVEV (reference sequence). This chain's CDR3 is CASSLGLITYNEQFF. The CDR3, as DNA: TGTGCCAGCAGCCTGGGACTGATAACCTACAATGAGCAGTTCTTC.

J is TRBJ1-3 and V is TRBV5-6; D is uncertain. The V end lost 0 bases, the J end lost 4 bases, and 11 bases lay between the germline ends. This CDR3 region has 15 residues. CDR1 is SGHDT, CDR2 YYEEEE, per germline. CDR3 sequence (DNA): TGTGCCAGCAGCTTGGTTGGGAGCGGCGGAAACACCATATATTTT. Amino acids: CASSLVGSGGNTIYF.

CDR3 bases: TGTGCCAGTAGCAAAACGACAGGACTTCACTATGGCTACACCTTC. This codes for CASSKTTGLHYGYTF. The rearrangement links TRBV19 to TRBJ1-2; possible D gene TRBD1, 6 bases. This CDR3 is 15 amino acids long. In germline, CDR1 is LNHDA, CDR2 SQIVND (reference sequence). The V gene lost 6 bases and the J gene lost 3 bases, with 17 bases spanning the gap.

The chain is built from TRBV29-1 and TRBJ2-5, with 12 nucleotides matching TRBD2. CDR1 is SQVTM and CDR2 is ANQGSEA in the germline V gene. J lost 5 bases, V lost 6 bases, and 10 bases had no gene match. The CDR3 contains 15 residues. CDR3 DNA: TGCAGCGTCGTCCCTAGCGGGAGGGGGACGGAGACCCAGTACTTC. Its translation: CSVVPSGRGTETQYF.

The rearrangement links TRBV30 to TRBJ2-1, with 8 bases identical to TRBD2. The CDR3 is 17 amino acids. V lost 3 bases and J lost 4; bases outside the gene matches: 14. CDR1 is GTSNPN and CDR2 is SVGIG in the germline V gene (reference sequence). DNA of the CDR3: TGTGCCTGGAGCGAGGGCGCGTCCAGCGGGAGTTACAATGAGCAGTTCTTC. Its translation: CAWSEGASSGSYNEQFF.

The chain combines TRBV2 with TRBJ2-2; perhaps TRBD1 as D (5 bases). This CDR3 has 15 residues. Germline V gene lookup returns CDR1 SNHLY and CDR2 FYNNEI. V lost 11 bases and J lost 0, with 16 bases in between. The CDR3 loop reads CAGKGHLANTGELFF. The CDR3 region has the DNA TGTGCCGGAAAGGGGCACCTCGCGAACACCGGGGAGCTGTTTTTT.

V usage is TRBV6-1 and J usage is TRBJ2-7; TRBD1 matches at 8 bases. Germline V CDR1 and CDR2: MNHNS, SASEGT. This CDR3 comprises 13 residues. The V segment lost 8 bases and the J segment 3 bases; nucleotides outside the gene matches: 6. The CDR3 DNA follows: TGTGCCAGCGGACTCACAGGGGGCTACGAGCAGTACTTC. Translation gives CASGLTGGYEQYF.

The chain combines TRBV6-5 with TRBJ1-5; tentatively, D is TRBD1 (6 bases). This CDR3 region has 12 residues. Germline CDR1 reads MNHEY; CDR2 reads SVGAGI. V lost 7 bases, J lost 9 bases, and 13 bases lay in between. The CDR3 protein is CASTIRGRPQHF. The CDR3 DNA reads TGTGCCAGCACCATTAGGGGGAGGCCCCAGCATTTT.

This sequence joins TRBV4-2 and TRBJ2-1, with TRBD2 matching 8 bases. CDR1 LGHNA and CDR2 YNFKEQ come from the germline V gene. The CDR3 is 16 amino acids. Trimming at V came to 3 bases and at J to 0 bases, leaving 4 bases not matched to a gene. The chain's CDR3 is CASSQERESSYNEQFF. The CDR3 DNA reads as TGTGCCAGCAGCCAGGAGCGGGAGAGCTCCTACAATGAGCAGTTCTTC.

The V and J genes are TRBV14 and TRBJ2-1, with D unresolved. Trimming removed 2 bases at V and 4 bases at J, with 6 bases between. The V gene's germline CDR1 is SGHDN and CDR2 FVKESK. The CDR3 spans 13 residues. CDR3 residues: CASSQRMYNEQFF. CDR3 in DNA: TGTGCCAGCAGCCAACGTATGTACAATGAGCAGTTCTTC.

The chain is built from TRBV5-1 and TRBJ1-2; possibly TRBD1 for D (6 bases). The germline V gene has CDR1 SGHRS and CDR2 YFSETQ. The V end lost 4 bases, the J end lost 0 bases, and 10 bases lay between the germline ends. This CDR3 contains 14 residues. CDR3 sequence reads: CASSPRGTNYGYTF. CDR3 DNA: TGCGCCAGCAGCCCAAGGGGGACTAACTATGGCTACACCTTC. The full variable domain, its missing parts supplied by reference TRBV5-1 and TRBJ1-2, is KAGVTQTPRYLIKTRGQQVTLSCSPISGHRSVSWYQQTPGQGLQFLFEYFSETQRNKGNFPGRFSGRQFSNSRSEMNVSTLELGDSALYLCASSPRGTNYGYTFGSGTRLTVV.

The V call is TRBV14, the J call TRBJ1-2; D perhaps matches TRBD1 (5 bases). This CDR3 contains 12 residues. Trimming took 1 base from V and 8 from J, leaving 8 bases between them. Germline V lookup: CDR1 SGHDN, CDR2 FVKESK. CDR3 sequence: CASSQGGVGYTF. CDR3 coding DNA: TGTGCCAGCAGCCAAGGGGGGGTCGGCTACACCTTC.